These T cell receptor beta chains were read from a single sample in a study of cytomegalovirus exposure and HLA in healthy donors. Using immunoSEQ multiplex PCR, the repertoire was profiled, and TCRdb retains in-frame clones only, with some absent. Of more than 85,000 clones listed, about two thirds are singletons. Sequenced input: PBMCs. These receptors were obtained from a woman aged 70-85 years in good health and CMV-seropositive. CDR3s include the opening cysteine and the closing phenylalanine or tryptophan. A D gene is named only where the DNA matches it firmly. For some rows the clone size is stated as once, few or many, or as a class when expanded; others skip it.

>NA|TRBJ2-2|15|NA|TRBV18
CASSSLSGITGELFF
TGTGCCAGCTCTTCTTTGTCAGGGATCACCGGGGAGCTGTTTTTT
>NA|TRBJ2-5|16|NA|TRBV4-1
CASSRRSAAGEETQYF
TGCGCCAGCAGCCGCAGAAGTGCGGCAGGGGAAGAGACCCAGTACTTC
>TRBD2|TRBJ2-1|15|NA|TRBV2
CASSASGTSGDEQFF
TGTGCCAGCAGTGCTTCCGGGACTAGCGGGGATGAGCAGTTCTTC
>TRBD2|TRBJ2-7|16|NA|TRBV15
CATSSPKRGDSYEQYF
TGTGCCACCAGCAGTCCCAAACGGGGGGACTCCTACGAGCAGTACTTC
>NA|TRBJ1-4|15|NA|TRBV7-9
CASSLAIDRGEKLFF
TGTGCCAGCAGCTTAGCGATCGACAGAGGAGAAAAACTGTTTTTT
>NA|TRBJ2-5|13|NA|TRBV18
CASSQGLQETQYF
TGTGCCAGCTCACAGGGGCTCCAAGAGACCCAGTACTTC
>TRBD2|TRBJ2-7|14|NA|TRBV19
CASSTAGWTYEQYF
TGTGCCAGTAGTACAGCGGGGTGGACCTACGAGCAGTACTTC
>NA|TRBJ1-6|15|NA|TRBV6-6
CASSLLAGWNSPLHF
TGTGCCAGCAGCCTTCTGGCGGGTTGGAATTCACCCCTCCACTTT
>NA|TRBJ2-2|14|few|TRBV2
CASSELTGSGELFF
TGTGCCAGCTCGGAGCTGACGGGGAGCGGGGAGCTGTTTTTT
>TRBD1|TRBJ2-5|19|NA|TRBV5-6
CASSLVATGAPLGQETQYF
TGTGCCAGCAGCTTGGTAGCGACAGGGGCCCCGTTGGGCCAAGAGACCCAGTACTTC
>NA|TRBJ1-4|15|NA|TRBV30
CAWRAQGTGNEKLFF
TGTGCCTGGAGGGCTCAGGGGACGGGCAATGAAAAACTGTTTTTT
>NA|TRBJ2-1|17|NA|TRBV27
CASSPQGPGSGYNEQFF
TGTGCCAGCAGTCCCCAAGGGCCGGGGAGTGGCTACAATGAGCAGTTCTTC
>NA|TRBJ1-1|15|NA|TRBV5-5
CASSAGPGLGTEAFF
TGTGCCAGCAGCGCGGGGCCGGGGTTGGGCACTGAAGCTTTCTTT
>NA|TRBJ1-1|12|NA|TRBV7-9
CSSSLTPGEAFF
TGTTCCAGCAGCTTAACCCCGGGGGAAGCTTTCTTT
>TRBD1|TRBJ2-3|13|NA|TRBV29-1
CSVNEGATDTQYF
TGCAGCGTCAACGAGGGGGCTACAGATACGCAGTATTTT
>NA|TRBJ2-1|15|NA|TRBV5-1
CASRLDSPSYNEQFF
TGCGCCAGCAGGCTGGACAGTCCCAGTTACAATGAGCAGTTCTTC
>NA|TRBJ2-7|13|NA|TRBV7-9
CASSLVDSHEQYF
TGTGCCAGCAGCTTAGTAGACAGCCACGAGCAGTACTTC
>NA|TRBJ2-2|11|NA|TRBV30
CAWTMTGELFF
TGTGCCTGGACCATGACCGGGGAGCTGTTTTTT
>TRBD1|TRBJ1-1|15|few|TRBV7-6
CASTKDRGSNTEAFF
TGTGCCAGCACCAAGGACAGGGGATCGAACACTGAAGCTTTCTTT
>TRBD2|TRBJ2-3|16|NA|TRBV5-1
CASSFGLAGTSDTQYF
TGCGCCAGCAGCTTTGGACTAGCGGGGACTTCAGATACGCAGTATTTT
>NA|TRBJ1-6|13|NA|TRBV19
CASSTGANSPLHF
TGTGCCAGTAGTACCGGAGCCAATTCACCCCTCCACTTT
>TRBD1|TRBJ1-2|16|NA|TRBV30
CAWTSGGFFLSYGYTF
TGTGCCTGGACCTCAGGGGGGTTCTTCCTGTCCTATGGCTACACCTTC
>TRBD1|TRBJ2-2|15|NA|TRBV7-7
CASSLGDSNSGELFF
TGTGCCAGCAGCTTAGGGGACAGCAATTCCGGGGAGCTGTTTTTT
>NA|TRBJ1-4|16|NA|TRBV29-1
CSVELSGVTQPEKLFF
TGCAGCGTTGAACTTTCAGGGGTCACACAACCCGAAAAACTGTTTTTT
>TRBD1|TRBJ1-6|13|NA|TRBV19
CASSWDRDSPLHF
TGTGCCAGTAGCTGGGACAGGGATTCACCCCTCCACTTT
>NA|TRBJ2-7|11|NA|TRBV6-1
CASNERYEQYF
TGTGCCAGCAACGAGCGCTACGAGCAGTACTTC
>TRBD1|TRBJ1-2|14|NA|TRBV6-5
CASSYYQGASGYTF
TGTGCCAGCAGTTACTACCAGGGGGCGTCTGGCTACACCTTC
>TRBD1|TRBJ1-1|13|NA|TRBV5-1
CASSTGVGTEAFF
TGCGCCAGCTCTACAGGGGTCGGCACTGAAGCTTTCTTT
>TRBD1|TRBJ2-7|12|NA|TRBV10-3
CAIKGQGNEQYF
TGTGCCATCAAGGGACAGGGCAACGAGCAGTACTTC
>NA|TRBJ1-5|16|few|TRBV6-6
CASSYSAGAGNQPQHF
TGTGCCAGCAGTTACTCAGCGGGGGCAGGCAATCAGCCCCAGCATTTT
>NA|TRBJ2-1|15|NA|TRBV7-2
CASSIGAASYNEQFF
TGTGCCAGCTCCATAGGAGCGGCCTCCTACAATGAGCAGTTCTTC